This T cell receptor (beta chain) came from a study of blood T cell repertoires in COVID-19. Study context: From T cells, B-cell-depleted T cells, or PBMCs came the material, which was cDNA or gDNA.

Sequencing was performed with immunoSEQ multiplex PCR; in TCRdb, only in-frame clones are kept and a portion is missing. The sample lists approximately 210,000 clones, around 88% occurring once. The CDR3 totals 15 residues. CDR1 SGDLS and CDR2 YYNGEE come from the germline V gene. V lost 4 bases and J lost 3; bases outside the gene matches: 6. V and J are TRBV9 and TRBJ1-1, with 10 bases that match TRBD1. The clonotype comes from a woman in her 50s with acute COVID-19. Sequenced: PBMCs or T cells enriched from blood (not recorded which). This CDR3 reads CASSPQTGGYTEAFF. Here the CDR3 DNA reads TGTGCCAGCAGCCCCCAGACAGGGGGCTACACTGAAGCTTTCTTT. Together with reference TRBV9 and TRBJ1-1, the CDR3 gives the full variable domain: DSGVTQTPKHLITATGQRVTLRCSPRSGDLSVYWYQQSLDQGLQFLIQYYNGEERAKGNILERFSAQQFPDLHSELNLSSLELGDSALYFCASSPQTGGYTEAFFGQGTRLTVV.